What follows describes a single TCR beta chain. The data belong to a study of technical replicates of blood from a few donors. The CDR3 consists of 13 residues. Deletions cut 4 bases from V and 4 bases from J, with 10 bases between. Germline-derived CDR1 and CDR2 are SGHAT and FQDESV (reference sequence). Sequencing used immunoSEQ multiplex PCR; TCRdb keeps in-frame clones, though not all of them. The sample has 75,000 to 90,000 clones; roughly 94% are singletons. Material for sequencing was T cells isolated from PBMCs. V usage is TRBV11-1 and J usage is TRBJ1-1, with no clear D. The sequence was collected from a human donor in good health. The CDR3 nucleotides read TGTGCCAGCAGCTCTTTGCGGTTCACTGAAGCTTTCTTT. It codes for CASSSLRFTEAFF.